This TCR beta chain was captured by sequencing in a study of blood T cell repertoires in COVID-19. On the study more broadly: Acute and convalescent COVID-19 samples came from the United States, Italy and Spain.

Enrolment of Seattle patients took place during active infection, and they were followed longitudinally. Germline loops: CDR1 SGHRS, CDR2 YFSETQ. The CDR3 has 15 amino acids. Trimming cost V 6 bases and J 0 bases, with 12 bases left between them. This clone was detected a few times. In the source study's methods: Amplifying reference gene primers gave estimates of nucleated cell counts. Assay used: immunoSEQ multiplex PCR; TCRdb lists only in-frame clones, some missing. V and J calls and clone size come straight from that table; D and trimming were deduced from the DNA. The table includes some 100,000 clones, around 90% detected once.

Sequencing was performed on peripheral blood. The chain combines TRBV5-1 with TRBJ2-2, with a tentative D call TRBD2 (6 bases). This receptor was identified in a man aged 50-60 years with COVID-19, enrolled during active disease. CDR3 loop: CASTPGVANTGELFF. The CDR3 DNA is TGCGCCAGCACCCCGGGGGTCGCGAACACCGGGGAGCTGTTTTTT. The full variable domain, completed using reference TRBV5-1 and TRBJ2-2, is KAGVTQTPRYLIKTRGQQVTLSCSPISGHRSVSWYQQTPGQGLQFLFEYFSETQRNKGNFPGRFSGRQFSNSRSEMNVSTLELGDSALYLCASTPGVANTGELFFGEGSRLTVL.